Presented here are 30 T cell receptor beta chains from one specimen sequenced in a study of somatic mutations in cytotoxic T cells in rheumatoid arthritis. Data came from immunoSEQ multiplex PCR; TCRdb stores just in-frame clones and leaves some out. This table holds 20,000 or so clones, roughly 80% found once. The sample consisted of CD8+ T cells sorted from blood. These receptors were taken from a woman between 45 and 65 years old in good health.

The chain has TRBV6-5 and TRBJ2-2; 8 bases are a match to TRBD1. Germline V gives CDR1 MNHEY, CDR2 SVGAGI. With V trimmed by 2 bases and J by 6 bases, 8 bases remained unmatched. There are 16 residues in the CDR3. CDR3 bases: TGTGCCAGCAGTTACGGGGCAGGGGGCGCCCCCGGGGAGCTGTTTTTT. Its translation is CASSYGAGGAPGELFF.

This rearrangement joins TRBV27 to TRBJ1-1; D not certain. The CDR3 sequence is 11 residues long. Germline V gene lookup returns CDR1 MNHEY and CDR2 SMNVEV (reference sequence). The V end lost 3 bases, the J end lost 5 bases, and 4 bases lay between the germline ends. The CDR3 protein is CASSFGTEAFF. As DNA, the CDR3 is TGTGCCAGCAGTTTCGGGACTGAAGCTTTCTTT.

This clone is a singleton in its sample. V is TRBV5-6 and J is TRBJ2-1; D possibly corresponds to TRBD2 (5 bases). The CDR3 sequence is 13 residues long. Trimming removed 4 bases from V and 3 bases from J, with 8 bases in between. CDR1 SGHDT and CDR2 YYEEEE come from the germline V gene. CDR3: CASSTSGYNEQFF. The CDR3 nucleotides read TGTGCCAGCAGCACCAGCGGCTACAATGAGCAGTTCTTC. Together with reference TRBV5-6 and TRBJ2-1, the CDR3 gives the full variable domain: DAGVTQSPTHLIKTRGQQVTLRCSPKSGHDTVSWYQQALGQGPQFIFQYYEEEERQRGNFPDRFSGHQFPNYSSELNVNALLLGDSALYLCASSTSGYNEQFFGPGTRLTVL.

V usage is TRBV6-5 and J usage is TRBJ2-7, with D possibly matching TRBD2 (6 bases). CDR3 length: 16 residues. Trimming cost V 0 bases and J 5 bases, with 17 bases left between them. CDR1 is MNHEY and CDR2 is SVGAGI in the germline V gene. CDR3 region: CASSYSVGGEGNEQYF. In DNA form, the CDR3 reads TGTGCCAGCAGTTACTCGGTGGGCGGGGAAGGTAACGAGCAGTACTTC.

There are a few counts of this clone. The V gene is TRBV10-2, the J gene TRBJ2-7; 10 nucleotides agree with TRBD2. CDR1 and CDR2 from the germline V gene are WSHSY and SAAADI. V trimming: 0 bases; J trimming: 2 bases; junction bases outside the gene matches: 1. This CDR3 is built from 15 residues. CDR3 DNA sequence: TGCGCCAGCAGTGAGTCACTAGCGGGGACCTACGAGCAGTACTTC. This codes for CASSESLAGTYEQYF.

The chain links TRBV27 to TRBJ2-1, with TRBD1 identical over 7 bases. J lost 10 bases, V lost 6 bases, and 12 bases had no gene match. The germline V gene has CDR1 MNHEY and CDR2 SMNVEV (reference sequence). This CDR3 has 14 amino acids. The CDR3 reads CASRYTGDLKEQFF. Written as DNA, the CDR3 is TGTGCCAGCAGATATACAGGGGACCTCAAAGAGCAGTTCTTC.

The gene calls are TRBV7-9 and TRBJ2-2; D not resolved. CDR1 is SEHNR, CDR2 FQNEAQ, per germline (reference sequence). CDR3 length: 12 amino acids. V lost 1 base to trimming and J lost 7 bases, with 4 bases between them. The CDR3 nucleotides read TGTGCCAGCAGCTTAGATGGCGGGGAGCTGTTTTTT. Translation gives CASSLDGGELFF. The variable domain in full, completed from reference TRBV7-9 and TRBJ2-2, reads DTGVSQNPRHKITKRGQNVTFRCDPISEHNRLYWYRQTLGQGPEFLTYFQNEAQLEKSRLLSDRFSAERPKGSFSTLEIQRTEQGDSAMYLCASSLDGGELFFGEGSRLTVL.

Of note for this clone: The junction differs from germline at one of its ends, possibly a read error. CDR3 residues: CARDRANF. CDR3 coding DNA: TGTGCCAGAGACAGGGCCAACTTC. The V gene is TRBV6-4, the J gene TRBJ2-7; 7 bases are shared with TRBD1. Germline lookup yields CDR1 MRHNA and CDR2 SNTAGT. The CDR3 runs 8 residues.

The gene calls are TRBV4-1 and TRBJ2-1, with 14 bases matching TRBD2. The ends lost 3 bases at V and 8 bases at J; junction bases unmatched: 12. The CDR3 spans 18 residues. In germline, CDR1 is MGHRA, CDR2 YSYEKL. For the CDR3, the DNA is TGCGCCAGCAGCCAGCTTCCCCGGGGGACTAGCGGGAGAGATGAGCAGTTCTTC. This gives the protein CASSQLPRGTSGRDEQFF.

Only one count was recorded for this clone. V gene TRBV6-5 combines with J gene TRBJ2-7; no reliable D call. The V gene lost 0 bases and the J gene lost 2 bases, with 11 bases spanning the gap. This CDR3 spans 15 amino acids. The germline V gene encodes CDR1 MNHEY and CDR2 SVGAGI. CDR3 DNA: TGTGCCAGCAGTTACTCCCCGGGCACGACCTACGAGCAGTACTTC. It yields the protein CASSYSPGTTYEQYF.

This chain uses TRBV18 with TRBJ2-1, with TRBD2 matching over 7 bases. Germline CDR1 reads KGHSH; CDR2 reads LQKENI. V shed 10 bases, J shed 5 bases, and the junction held 11 bases outside the gene matches. This CDR3 has 14 amino acids. For the CDR3, the DNA is TGTGCCACTGGCAGCGGGAATTCTAACAATGAGCAGTTCTTC. Protein sequence: CATGSGNSNNEQFF.

This chain connects TRBV2 to TRBJ2-1, with unresolved D. Deletions cut 5 bases from V and 6 bases from J, with 8 bases between. Germline values: CDR1 SNHLY, CDR2 FYNNEI. The CDR3 is made up of 12 amino acids. The CDR3 nucleotides are TGTGCCAGCAGTCCCTGGGGCAATGAGCAGTTCTTC. This translates into CASSPWGNEQFF.

The gene calls are TRBV30 and TRBJ2-3; D is uncertain. The CDR3 consists of 13 residues. V was pared by 3 bases and J by 3 bases, with 10 bases between. Germline V gene data show CDR1 as GTSNPN and CDR2 as SVGIG (reference sequence). The CDR3 here is CAWSDPRTDTQYF. The CDR3 region has the DNA TGTGCCTGGAGCGACCCGCGAACAGATACGCAGTATTTT. Based on the CDR3 plus reference TRBV30 and TRBJ2-3, the full variable domain is SQTIHQWPATLVQPVGSPLSLECTVEGTSNPNLYWYRQAAGRGLQLLFYSVGIGQISSEVPQNLSASRPQDRQFILSSKKLLLSDSGFYLCAWSDPRTDTQYFGPGTRLTVL.

This chain connects TRBV6-6 to TRBJ2-5, with 11 bases matching TRBD2. V gave up 6 bases and J gave up 2 bases; unmatched junction bases: 8. The germline V gene encodes CDR1 MNHNY and CDR2 SVGAGI (reference sequence). The CDR3 length is 16 residues. The CDR3 protein is CASRGPRLAGQETQYF. The DNA for the CDR3 is TGTGCCAGCAGGGGACCGAGACTAGCGGGACAAGAGACCCAGTACTTC.

The chain uses TRBV14 and TRBJ1-1, with a tentative D call TRBD1 (6 bases). Per the germline V gene, CDR1 is SGHDN and CDR2 is FVKESK. CDR3 length equals 16 residues. V was pared by 0 bases and J by 0 bases, with 11 bases between. The CDR3 region has the DNA TGTGCCAGCAGCCAAGACCTGAGGGGGGTGAACACTGAAGCTTTCTTT. Its protein product is CASSQDLRGVNTEAFF.

The CDR3 region is CASSLGRREYEQYF. The CDR3 DNA reads TGTGCCAGCAGCTTAGGCCGTAGGGAATACGAGCAGTACTTC. V usage is TRBV13 and J usage is TRBJ2-7; D is unresolved. The V end lost 0 bases, the J end lost 4 bases, and 10 bases lay between the germline ends. CDR3 length: 14 residues. In germline, CDR1 is PRHDT, CDR2 FYEKMQ (reference sequence).

This chain connects TRBV7-8 to TRBJ1-2, with TRBD1 identical over 9 bases. This CDR3 region has 14 residues. CDR1 SGHVS and CDR2 FQNEAQ come from the germline V gene. V lost 5 bases, J lost 8 bases, and 9 bases stayed unmatched. The CDR3 nucleotides are TGTGCCAGCAGCCTCGGGACAGGGCCTTGGGGCTACACCTTC. The encoded protein is CASSLGTGPWGYTF.

V and J are TRBV9 and TRBJ1-5; the D is unclear. V shed 3 bases and J shed 7 bases, with 14 bases lying between them. Per germline, CDR1 SGDLS and CDR2 YYNGEE. This CDR3 contains 14 residues. Here the CDR3 DNA reads TGTGCCAGCAGCGCCATGGAGGGAGGACAGCCCCAGCATTTT. It is translated as CASSAMEGGQPQHF. The full variable domain, its missing parts supplied by reference TRBV9 and TRBJ1-5, is DSGVTQTPKHLITATGQRVTLRCSPRSGDLSVYWYQQSLDQGLQFLIQYYNGEERAKGNILERFSAQQFPDLHSELNLSSLELGDSALYFCASSAMEGGQPQHFGDGTRLSIL.

This clone has just a few counts. The CDR3 sequence: CASSPTGTGDQYF. For the CDR3, the DNA is TGCGCCAGCAGCCCTACCGGGACAGGGGACCAGTACTTC. The V gene is TRBV4-1, the J gene TRBJ2-7; TRBD1 agrees at 10 bases. CDR3 length equals 13 residues. From germline, CDR1 is MGHRA and CDR2 YSYEKL. J gave up 10 bases and V 4 bases, and 7 bases lay outside the gene matches.

This sequence joins TRBV6-5 and TRBJ1-4, with 8 bases aligning to TRBD1. Germline assignment: CDR1 MNHEY and CDR2 SVGAGI. After removal of 8 bases from V and 7 bases from J, the junction contained 12 bases not matched to a gene. This CDR3 region has 15 residues. CDR3 in DNA: TGTGCCAGCTGCTTACAGGGGGGGCTCTGTGAAAAACTGTTTTTT. Its protein is CASCLQGGLCEKLFF.

The chain combines TRBV13 with TRBJ2-3, with D perhaps TRBD1 or TRBD2 (7 bases each). V lost 8 bases and J lost 0, with 33 bases in between. Germline assignment: CDR1 PRHDT and CDR2 FYEKMQ (reference sequence). The CDR3 extends over 21 amino acids. The CDR3 DNA reads as TGTGCCAGCTTAGCGGGTGAAGGACAGGCCCCCCAGAGATCAAGCACAGATACGCAGTATTTT. Translating it yields CASLAGEGQAPQRSSTDTQYF.

In its sample, this clone ranks as medium-sized. The V gene is TRBV30, the J gene TRBJ1-1; TRBD1 aligns across 11 bases. CDR1 GTSNPN and CDR2 SVGIG come from the germline V gene (reference sequence). V shed 5 bases and J 7 bases; nucleotides not matched to a gene: 9. The CDR3 contains 14 residues. The CDR3 loop is CAWVPGTGGFEAFF. The CDR3 DNA reads as TGTGCCTGGGTCCCCGGGACAGGGGGATTTGAAGCTTTCTTT.

The chain recombines TRBV5-6 with TRBJ2-5; 8 bases are a match to TRBD2. CDR3 length: 16 residues. The V segment lost 4 bases and the J segment 5 bases; nucleotides outside the gene matches: 13. The V gene's germline CDR1 is SGHDT and CDR2 YYEEEE. The DNA of the CDR3 is TGTGCCAGCAGCCCTCAGGGTAGCGGGGTCGGGGAGACCCAGTACTTC. Amino acids: CASSPQGSGVGETQYF.

In nucleotides, the CDR3 is TGTGCCAGCCAGGGGACGGGGCCAAAAGGGCAGGAGACCCAGTACTTC. It is translated as CASQGTGPKGQETQYF. The V call is TRBV5-4, the J call TRBJ2-5; the D gene is possibly TRBD1 (6 bases). This CDR3 has 16 residues. The germline V and J ends were trimmed by 7 bases and 5 bases, with 24 bases remaining between them. Germline V lookup: CDR1 SGHNT, CDR2 YYREEE (reference sequence).

This clone has just a few counts. The rearrangement links TRBV11-2 to TRBJ2-1; 9 positions match TRBD2. Germline CDR1 reads SGHAT; CDR2 reads FQNNGV. This CDR3 has 15 amino acids. J gave up 7 bases and V 4 bases, and 8 bases lay outside the gene matches. The CDR3 DNA reads TGTGCCAGCAGCTCTAGCGGGGCTAGGAGGAATGAGCAGTTCTTC. Translated, it gives CASSSSGARRNEQFF.

This clone was observed a few times. The chain is built from TRBV7-2 and TRBJ1-2; TRBD1 matches 11 bases. The CDR3 is 15 amino acids. Germline V gene sequence: CDR1 SGHTA, CDR2 FQGNSA. J lost 3 bases, V lost 5 bases, and 5 bases had no gene match. In DNA form, the CDR3 reads TGTGCCAGCAGCAAGGACAGGGGGCAGGACTATGGCTACACCTTC. This translates into CASSKDRGQDYGYTF. Together with reference TRBV7-2 and TRBJ1-2, the CDR3 gives the full variable domain: GAGVSQSPSNKVTEKGKDVELRCDPISGHTALYWYRQSLGQGLEFLIYFQGNSAPDKSGLPSDRFSAERTGGSVSTLTIQRTQQEDSAVYLCASSKDRGQDYGYTFGSGTRLTVV.

The chain employs TRBV6-5 and TRBJ1-2; D is undetermined. V dropped 6 bases and J dropped 5 bases, with 10 bases sitting between them. Per the germline V gene, CDR1 is MNHEY and CDR2 is SVGAGI. This CDR3 is 12 amino acids long. The CDR3 region is CASRHGLYGYTF. Written as DNA, the CDR3 is TGTGCCAGCAGGCACGGACTGTATGGCTACACCTTC.

The chain links TRBV6-5 to TRBJ1-5; 7 bases align to TRBD1. With 6 bases clipped from V and 3 bases from J, the junction kept 8 bases outside the gene matches. Germline CDR1 reads MNHEY; CDR2 reads SVGAGI. CDR3 length equals 15 residues. This chain's CDR3 is CASRTDREHNQPQHF. In nucleotides, the CDR3 is TGTGCCAGCAGAACCGACAGGGAGCACAATCAGCCCCAGCATTTT.

This chain uses TRBV6-1 with TRBJ2-4; TRBD1 matches 9 bases. This CDR3 has 15 residues. In germline, CDR1 is MNHNS, CDR2 SASEGT. The V gene end was trimmed by 8 bases and the J gene end by 5 bases; junction bases not matched to a gene: 10. In nucleotides, the CDR3 is TGTGCCAGCTCGCAGGGACAGGGCGTGCAAAACATTCAGTACTTC. Amino acid sequence: CASSQGQGVQNIQYF.

V is TRBV28 and J is TRBJ2-7; 8 bases line up with TRBD1. The CDR3 has 13 residues. The junction had 5 bases not matched to a gene; V was cut back by 5 bases and J by 5 bases. CDR1 is MDHEN, CDR2 SYDVKM, per germline. CDR3 protein: CASSMTGVHEQYF. The CDR3 nucleotides are TGTGCCAGCAGTATGACAGGGGTCCACGAGCAGTACTTC.